This T cell receptor (beta chain) was recovered during a study of T-cell reconstitution after alpha-beta-depleted transplantation in children. This clonotype was picked up a small number of times. Its specificity is unknown. Study-level points and caveats: At the one-year point after transplant, T-cell counts and TCRbeta diversity were found to come mostly from T cells that had been newly produced. Recipient T cells and thymic progenitors that survived gave rise to the high TCRbeta diversity observed at day 60 in some patients. The study reportedly traced alpha-beta T cells about two months after transplant to several hundred expanded graft clones.

The library targeted TCRbeta and was prepared with unique molecular identifiers. TCRdb passed the PCR reads through MiXCR, listing each CDR3 protein once. The table includes roughly 490,000 distinct CDR3 sequences, about 10% detected once. The sequence derives from a female patient aged 2-9 years who had a stem cell transplant for aplastic anemia, so the T cells may come from the graft donor. The starting material was PBMCs, mostly from graft donor cells, obtained 180 days after TCRalphabeta/CD19-depleted stem cell transplant.

The CDR3 DNA reads as TGTGCCAGCAGGCAGTTCAATCAGCCCCAGCATTTT. It codes for CASRQFNQPQHF. The chain is built from TRBV28 and TRBJ1-5; D gene uncertain. The germline V gene has CDR1 MDHEN and CDR2 SYDVKM. This CDR3 has 12 residues. V lost 6 bases and J 3 bases, leaving 6 bases between the germline ends.